The TCR beta chain described here comes from a study of blood T cell repertoires in COVID-19 (dated by TCRdb to the early 2020s). Regarding the complete study: The collaborator samples originated in the United States, Italy and Spain and spanned the acute and convalescent phases of COVID-19. The prospective study material was composed of cDNA or gDNA derived from T cells, B-cell-depleted T cells, or PBMCs. The dataset comprised deeply sampled blood TCRbeta repertoires from subjects exposed to, actively infected with, or recovered from COVID-19. A de-identified subject ID, COVID-19 status, age in years and sex were almost always included in the sample metadata. HLA class I and class II types, where available, came from metadata supplied by the sample provider rather than from assay-based typing. The samples were drawn from two sources: the first 160 participants of the ongoing ImmuneRACE study, and 1,200 or so subjects contributed by 6 global collaborators. A freely available public database, intended as a resource for researchers studying the immune response to SARS-CoV-2, is where the repertoires were released. The paper's findings and limits, for the study overall: How much clinical and demographic metadata was included differed by source and by participant, and the metadata was provided uncurated.

As concerns this clone: Its antigen specificity is not known. Base-call qualities are not available, and no considerably larger clone is one nucleotide away.

The immunoSEQ Assay, a bias-controlled multiplex PCR, was used to amplify TCRbeta CDR3 regions from genomic DNA. The source study handled its data this way. Nucleated cell counts per sample were estimated from amplification of reference gene primers within the assay. To quantify the absolute abundance of each unique TCRbeta CDR3 rearrangement, sequence reads were collapsed and filtered. For each sample, productive Simpson clonality was calculated as the square root of Simpson's diversity index across productive rearrangements. TCRdb carries this immuneACCESS record with in-frame sequences only. Its versions omit some clonotypes, under half of them owing to an unresolved V gene in the studies checked, with the rest unexplained. The DNA was the basis for D and trimming; V, J and clone size are from that table. For this sample the table gives some 150,000 clones, of which 80% to 90% were detected only once. Of the sample, under 3.5% falls within the top ten clones.

Whole blood was collected in K2EDTA tubes by collaborating institutions according to the institutions' own protocols. For TCRbeta analysis, collaborators shipped samples in one of three forms: frozen whole blood, isolated PBMCs, or DNA extracted from either of those sample types. From the germline V gene, CDR1 is SGHDT and CDR2 is YYEEEE. The CDR3 measures 12 amino acids from cysteine to phenylalanine. Kept here is only the CDR3 DNA, which spans 36 bases and is read in frame from base 1. V sheds 3 bases and J sheds 4 bases, leaving 4 bases between their ends. The TCR originated in a man between 65 and 79 years old with acute or convalescent COVID-19. The sample comprised peripheral blood. This sequence uses TRBV5-6 and TRBJ2-2; the D gene cannot be resolved reliably. The nucleotides read TGTGCCAGCAGCTCCATCACCGGGGAGCTGTTTTTT. Translated, this gives CASSSITGELFF. With the rest looked up from the reference TRBV5-6 and TRBJ2-2 genes rather than sequenced, the full variable domain is DAGVTQSPTHLIKTRGQQVTLRCSPKSGHDTVSWYQQALGQGPQFIFQYYEEEERQRGNFPDRFSGHQFPNYSSELNVNALLLGDSALYLCASSSITGELFFGEGSRLTVL.